This entry is about one T cell receptor beta chain. Its target is unknown. Sequence at one end of the junction differs from germline and may be a read error. Making TCR beta cDNA involved around 500 ng total RNA and a constant-region primer. It was through three nested multiplex PCR rounds of slightly modified ARM-PCR that TCR beta libraries arose. TCRdb passed the multiplex PCR reads through MiXCR, listing each CDR3 protein once. The sample shows 300,000 to 350,000 distinct CDR3 sequences, around 60% of them seen only once. The data derive from a study of tumor-infiltrating lymphocytes in primary liver carcinoma. Overall study findings and caveats: Lesser overlap characterized tumor-adjacent and tumor-blood pairs relative to tumor region pairs.

They got blood RNA out of unsorted whole blood and also pulled out germline DNA. This receptor was identified in a man aged 40-55 years with primary liver carcinoma and hepatitis B virus infection. The sequenced material came from peripheral blood.

CDR3 nucleotide sequence: TGTGGCAGCAGTATACTCACGGTCGGGCCCCAGCATTTC. Encoded protein: CGSSILTVGPQHF. The chain employs TRBV6-6 and TRBJ1-5; D remains unclear. The germline CDR1 and CDR2 sequences are MNHNY and SVGAGI (reference sequence). The CDR3 covers 13 residues.